This T cell receptor (beta chain) comes out of a study of T cells after yellow fever vaccination. Trimming shortened V by 2 bases and J by 7 bases, and 14 bases separated the two germline ends. The CDR3 is made up of 14 amino acids. Findings and limits, study-wide: Among primary-vaccination clones, most reappeared after the booster, at about 95% for CD4 and more than 75% for CD8. A weaker but faster secondary response was observed, peaking on day 5 versus 15.

A word on this clonotype: Its matching antigen is unknown.

As TCR cDNA was made by 5'RACE template switching, a universal primer site and UMIs were added. TCRdb ran MiXCR on the 5' RACE reads and lists one entry per CDR3 protein. The repertoire holds 450,000 to 550,000 distinct CDR3 sequences, with just over 20% as singletons. The rearrangement joins TRBV12-3 or TRBV12-4 to TRBJ1-1; D possibly corresponds to TRBD1 (6 bases). The receptor was derived from a man in his late teens or twenties who received the YFV17D yellow fever vaccine. The sample in question was PBMCs, obtained 20 to 25 days after the first yellow fever vaccination. This chain's CDR3 is CASSLNRAVGEAFF. The DNA of the CDR3 is TGTGCCAGCAGTTTAAACAGGGCGGTGGGTGAAGCTTTCTTT.